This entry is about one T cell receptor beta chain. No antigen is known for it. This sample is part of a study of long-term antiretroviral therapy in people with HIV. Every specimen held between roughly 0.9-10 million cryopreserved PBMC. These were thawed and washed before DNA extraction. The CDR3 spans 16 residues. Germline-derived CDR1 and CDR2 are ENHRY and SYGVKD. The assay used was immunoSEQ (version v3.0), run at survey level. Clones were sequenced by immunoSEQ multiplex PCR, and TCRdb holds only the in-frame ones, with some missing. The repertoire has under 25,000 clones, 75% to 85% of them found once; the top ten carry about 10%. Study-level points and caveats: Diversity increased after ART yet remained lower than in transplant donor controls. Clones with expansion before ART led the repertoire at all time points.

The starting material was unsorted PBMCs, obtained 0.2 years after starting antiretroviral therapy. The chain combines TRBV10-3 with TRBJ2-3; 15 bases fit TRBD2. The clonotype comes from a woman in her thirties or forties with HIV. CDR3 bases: TGTGCAACGAGACCGGGACTAGCGGGGGGTTTAGATACGCAGTATTTT. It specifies CATRPGLAGGLDTQYF.